The rows below give T cell receptor beta chains drawn from one sample of a study of patients and donors after allogeneic stem cell transplantation. TCRdb re-called the RT-PCR reads through MiXCR, storing one row per CDR3 protein. The top ten hold 50% to 75% of the sample, which has about 89,000 distinct CDR3 sequences, roughly 43% seen once. Sequenced: blood, either unsorted or a sorted T cell fraction (not recorded which). All receptors derive from a human donor who was either an allogeneic HSCT recipient or a stem cell or donor lymphocyte infusion donor (not recorded which). It is not recorded whose cells these are; they may come from a transplant donor. The CDR3 runs from the conserved cysteine through the conserved F or W. Fields, in order: V gene, clone size, CDR3 length, J gene, D gene, CDR3 DNA, CDR3 protein. A D gene is named only where the DNA matches it firmly. Clone sizes are given selectively: once, few, many, or a class where the clone is expanded.

V: TRBV27; size: NA; length: 15; J: TRBJ1-5; D: TRBD1; DNA: TGTGCCAGCAGTCCGGGACAGGCAATCTATCAGCCCCAGCATTTT; CDR3: CASSPGQAIYQPQHF
V: TRBV5-1; size: NA; length: 15; J: TRBJ2-3; D: TRBD2; DNA: TGCGCCAGCAGCCGGGGACTAGCGGGAGTGGATACGCAGTATTTT; CDR3: CASSRGLAGVDTQYF
V: TRBV25-1; size: NA; length: 15; J: TRBJ2-5; D: NA; DNA: TGTGCCAGCAGTTCTTCAGGGAGGTGGACGGAGACCCAGTACTTC; CDR3: CASSSSGRWTETQYF
V: TRBV20-1; size: few; length: 14; J: TRBJ1-1; D: NA; DNA: TGCAGTGCTAGAGGGGGCGCGGTGAACACTGAAGCTTTCTTT; CDR3: CSARGGAVNTEAFF
V: TRBV12-3/TRBV12-4; size: NA; length: 16; J: TRBJ1-6; D: NA; DNA: TGTGCCAGCAGGCGGCAGGGAATCCCCTATAATTCACCCCTCCACTTT; CDR3: CASRRQGIPYNSPLHF
V: TRBV6-5; size: few; length: 13; J: TRBJ1-1; D: NA; DNA: TGTGCCAGCGCAAAGGGACAGAACACTGAAGCTTTCTTT; CDR3: CASAKGQNTEAFF
V: TRBV7-8; size: NA; length: 13; J: TRBJ2-7; D: TRBD1; DNA: TGTGCCAGCAGCCCTGGGACAGGCTACGAGCAGTACTTC; CDR3: CASSPGTGYEQYF
V: TRBV12-3/TRBV12-4; size: NA; length: 14; J: TRBJ2-1; D: NA; DNA: TGTGCCAGCAGTTTAGCTAACAGGGTCAGCGAGCAGTTCTTC; CDR3: CASSLANRVSEQFF
V: TRBV12-3/TRBV12-4; size: NA; length: 19; J: TRBJ1-1; D: NA; DNA: TGTGCCAGCAGTTTCGTCCCGGGCGGGCGTCGTCGGAGTGACACTGAAGCTTTCTTT; CDR3: CASSFVPGGRRRSDTEAFF
V: TRBV6-2/TRBV6-3; size: NA; length: 14; J: TRBJ2-5; D: NA; DNA: TGTGCCAGCAGTTGGCGGAGTCGGTTGGAGACCCAGTACTTC; CDR3: CASSWRSRLETQYF
V: TRBV12-3/TRBV12-4; size: few; length: 16; J: TRBJ1-1; D: NA; DNA: TGTGCCAGCAGTTTCCGGGGAAAGAAATCCCTCGGTGGAGCTTTCTTT; CDR3: CASSFRGKKSLGGAFF
V: TRBV30; size: NA; length: 15; J: TRBJ2-1; D: NA; DNA: TGTGCCTGGAAACCGGGCTCAGTCACCTACAATGAGCAGTTCTTC; CDR3: CAWKPGSVTYNEQFF
V: TRBV12-3/TRBV12-4; size: few; length: 14; J: TRBJ1-5; D: NA; DNA: TGTGCCAGCAGTCTATCGGCCCTCAATCAGCCCCAGCATTTT; CDR3: CASSLSALNQPQHF
V: TRBV10-3; size: few; length: 13; J: TRBJ1-2; D: NA; DNA: TGTGCCATCAGTGGGGACGGAATCTATGGCTACACCTTC; CDR3: CAISGDGIYGYTF
V: TRBV6-5; size: NA; length: 14; J: TRBJ1-1; D: NA; DNA: TGTGCCAGCAGTTCGAGGGGGATGAACACTGAAGCTTTCTTT; CDR3: CASSSRGMNTEAFF
V: TRBV12-3/TRBV12-4; size: NA; length: 15; J: TRBJ1-5; D: TRBD1; DNA: TGTGCCAGCAGTTTTAGACAGGGGGAGGATCAGCCCCAGCATTTT; CDR3: CASSFRQGEDQPQHF
V: TRBV24-1; size: few; length: 14; J: TRBJ1-2; D: NA; DNA: TGTGCCACCAGTGATCCCAACAGGGTTGGAGGCTACACCTTC; CDR3: CATSDPNRVGGYTF
V: TRBV12-3/TRBV12-4; size: few; length: 13; J: TRBJ1-5; D: NA; DNA: TGTGCCAGCAGTTTATTTCTCGGCGAGCCCCAGCATTTT; CDR3: CASSLFLGEPQHF
V: TRBV20-1; size: NA; length: 15; J: TRBJ1-1; D: NA; DNA: TGCAGTGCTAGTTCCGAGAAAGAGAGGTTGGGTAAGGCTTTCTTT; CDR3: CSASSEKERLGKAFF
V: TRBV28; size: once; length: 14; J: TRBJ2-1; D: TRBD2; DNA: TGTGCCAGCATCCGAGGGCGGGAGAGGGGTGAGCAGTTCTTC; CDR3: CASIRGRERGEQFF
V: TRBV29-1; size: NA; length: 13; J: TRBJ2-1; D: TRBD1; DNA: TGCAGCGCTGATCTACAGGGGGCCCATGAGCAGTTCTTC; CDR3: CSADLQGAHEQFF
V: TRBV9; size: NA; length: 14; J: TRBJ1-4; D: TRBD1; DNA: TGTGCCAGCAGCGAAACAGGGGTCGGCGAAAAACTGTTTTTT; CDR3: CASSETGVGEKLFF
V: TRBV7-9; size: NA; length: 17; J: TRBJ1-5; D: NA; DNA: TGTGCCAGCAGCCATAACTGGCGACAGGTTGCAAATCAGCCCCAGCATTTT; CDR3: CASSHNWRQVANQPQHF
V: TRBV4-3; size: NA; length: 15; J: TRBJ1-6; D: NA; DNA: TGCGCCAGCAGCCAAGGGAGGAAGACAAATTCACCCCTCCACTTT; CDR3: CASSQGRKTNSPLHF
V: TRBV18; size: many; length: 17; J: TRBJ1-3; D: TRBD1; DNA: TGTGCCAGCTCACCACTCACAGGGGTCAGCTCTGGAAACACCATATATTTT; CDR3: CASSPLTGVSSGNTIYF
V: TRBV5-1; size: NA; length: 16; J: TRBJ1-4; D: TRBD1; DNA: TGCGCCAGCAGTATTCGGGGACAGGGGCAAAATGAAAAACTGTTTTTT; CDR3: CASSIRGQGQNEKLFF
V: TRBV19; size: few; length: 15; J: TRBJ1-2; D: NA; DNA: TGTGCCAGTAGTCCCCAGGAGGGGCTATACTATGGCTACACCTTC; CDR3: CASSPQEGLYYGYTF